This entry concerns a single T cell receptor (beta chain). It lacks a known antigen. No much larger clonotype is one base removed from it; base qualities were not supplied. The data derive from a study of blood T cell repertoires in COVID-19 (dated by TCRdb to the early 2020s). Regarding the research as a whole: Samples from collaborators originated in the United States, Italy and Spain and spanned both the acute and convalescent phases of COVID-19. The material from the prospective study consisted of cDNA or gDNA derived from T cells, B-cell-depleted T cells, or PBMCs. Subjects who had been exposed to COVID-19, were actively infected with it, or had recovered from it provided the deeply sampled blood TCRbeta repertoires that made up the dataset. The repertoires were released in a freely available public database meant as a resource for research on the immune response to SARS-CoV-2. Samples came from the ongoing ImmuneRACE study (first 160 participants) plus 1,254 subjects from 6 global collaborators. Sample metadata almost always included a de-identified subject ID, COVID-19 status, age in years and sex. HLA class I and class II types, where available, came from metadata supplied by the sample provider rather than from assay-based typing.

Study-level results and caveats: How much clinical and demographic metadata was included differed by source and by participant, and the metadata was provided uncurated.

TCRbeta CDR3 regions were amplified from genomic DNA by means of the immunoSEQ Assay, a bias-controlled multiplex PCR. The original pipeline was this. Within the assay, amplification of reference gene primers was used to estimate how many nucleated cells each sample contained. To quantify the absolute abundance of each unique TCRbeta CDR3 rearrangement, sequence reads were collapsed and filtered. Productive Simpson clonality was computed per sample as the square root of Simpson's diversity index over productive rearrangements. Drawn from immuneACCESS, this table holds only the in-frame rearrangements with V and J called that TCRdb kept. Clones are partly lost; checked studies trace under half to an unresolved V gene and leave the rest unexplained. The V and J calls and clone size were taken over from that table, and D and trimming were inferred from the DNA. This sample is represented by fewer than 200,000 clones; roughly 84% of them were singletons. The leading ten clones occupy 3.2% of the sample.

Participants in the prospective study were aged about 18 to 89 years, lived in about two dozen United States geographic areas, and enrolled through a virtual design. Cohort assignment in the prospective study relied on participant-reported clinical history from a screening survey and a study questionnaire. Exposed participants had been in contact with someone with a PCR-confirmed or clinician-diagnosed COVID-19 case within 2 weeks of study entry. In the prospective study, whole blood, serum and a nasopharyngeal or oropharyngeal swab were collected from each participant by mobile phlebotomists. Additional blood draws and questionnaires over an approximately 2-month period could optionally be provided by prospective study participants. Blood samples from the prospective study were shipped frozen or at room temperature prior to DNA extraction. The junction shows trimming of 5 bases on V and 3 bases on J, and the gene matches do not reach 9 bases of it. There are 15 amino acids in the CDR3, from cysteine to phenylalanine inclusive. Just the 45-base CDR3 DNA is kept, in frame starting at base 1. CDR1 and CDR2, looked up from the germline V gene, are WSHSY and SAAADI.

The source of this sequence is a woman in her twenties or thirties who had been exposed to COVID-19. The sample consisted of PBMCs or T cells enriched from blood (not recorded which). The rearranged segments are TRBV10-2 and TRBJ2-7; 8 of the junction bases match TRBD1. The nucleotide sequence reads as follows: TGCGCCAGCAGTCTTATCTCCGGGACAGGCTACGAGCAGTACTTC. Translation gives CASSLISGTGYEQYF.